The present T cell receptor beta chain was sequenced within a study of cytomegalovirus exposure and HLA in healthy donors (dated by TCRdb to the late 2010s). About the investigation overall: An earlier analysis of a few hundred of the donors reported over 250 Gb of sequence data and 117 million unique TCR beta sequences obtained from about 180 million T cells. Approximately 300 gigabases of sequencing data and about 92 million unique TCR sequences made up an early release that covered approximately 620 HLA-typed donors. Among the roughly 390 genotyped donors, under 90% belonged to the genetic ancestry cluster associated with self-reported Caucasian donors. The study aimed to test whether signatures of past pathogen exposure could be identified by cataloging public T cell receptors. Using immunosequencing, the study profiled T cell repertoires from about 650 subjects and related those repertoires to cytomegalovirus serostatus. A separate validation cohort of roughly 130 different subjects was used in addition to the roughly 670-subject first cohort. The study combined high-throughput TCR immunosequencing, statistical association of individual TCRs with disease status, and machine learning to predict cytomegalovirus infection status. In a later analysis, previously published TCR beta repertoires from hundreds of donors were re-analyzed and high-resolution HLA genotyping was added so that TCR occurrence patterns could be studied. The later analysis used no new phenotypic data to find candidate immune exposures, relying instead on TCR beta sequences and their occurrence across donors. An earlier analysis of 500 to 750 of the donors applied high-throughput TCR beta sequencing to assess whether each TCR beta V gene segment acted as functional or pseudogenic. Donor age, sex, ethnicity and CMV serostatus were compiled alongside the repertoire data. A later genetic analysis took genome-wide SNP genotypes for about three fifths of the roughly 670 donors and used that subset as a discovery cohort. Every repertoire in the discovery cohort had been generated on one and the same sequencing platform. HLA typing covered class I and class II loci at four-digit resolution. The number of typed donors differed by locus: about 629-640 for A, B, C, DRB1 and DQB1; 500 to 550 for DQA1; around 610 for DPA1; and 450 to 480 for DPB1. Several DR-DQ haplotypes were treated as single units for association and clustering because of strong linkage in the cohort. Among about 410 genotyped donors of the cohort, an average of around 220,000 unique TCR beta nucleotide sequences was sequenced per donor, of which about 18% were non-productive.

Note on this clone: Its antigen is unknown. Per-base qualities were not stored, and no clone one base away is much larger.

Findings and caveats that apply to the study as a whole: Compared with equally common non-associated chains, HLA-associated TCR beta chains in a later analysis were more clonally expanded and had lower generation probabilities. This cohort had only TCR beta chains sequenced, and the lack of alpha or paired-chain data limited which features could be detected. While some public TCRs were present in many individuals, most TCR sequences turned up only very rarely across donors. The only immune exposure information available for the cohort was CMV serostatus. Some IMGT-functional V segments, including TRBV6-2 and TRBV6-3, could not be distinguished by the 87-base-pair reads and were therefore excluded. The sequencing pipeline was judged likely to have produced a cluster of highly shared sequence variants as a technical artifact. In a later analysis, TCR association rates were found to vary across HLA loci, with the most associated TCRs seen for DRB1 alleles and the fewest for HLA-C alleles. Three of the identified cytomegalovirus-associated TCR beta chains were confirmed in vitro to be specific for cytomegalovirus antigens. At a false discovery rate of 0.05, a later analysis linked 15,000 to 20,000 TCR beta sequences to specific HLA alleles. Presence/absence analyses assumed roughly uniform sequencing depth across donors, an assumption that may not hold. In a later genetic analysis, a missense DCLRE1C variant was associated with V-gene and J-gene trimming of TCR beta chains, and the association was replicated in an independent cohort. According to a later analysis, parvovirus B19, influenza, CMV and Epstein-Barr virus appeared linked to several top co-occurrence clusters. HLA typing was unavailable for some donors at each locus, so association tests used only the typed subset. Linkage disequilibrium might explain the correlated functional status among segregating V segments, but an unknown experimental factor could not be ruled out. In the study, roughly 160 TCR beta chains were listed as associated with cytomegalovirus. A further reported finding was that TCR beta sequences accurately predicted the HLA-A and HLA-B alleles for most subjects in the first cohort. According to the authors, the approach could potentially be generalized to other disease states and immunological phenotypes. In an earlier analysis of approximately 600 of the donors, most TCR beta V segments were observed in productive rearrangements about 90% or about 30% of the time, broadly matching IMGT annotations. Compared with the roughly 710-donor mean, donors in an Asian-associated ancestry cluster had fewer N-insertions in productive TCRs, according to a later genetic analysis. When HLA alleles, especially DR and DQ, strongly co-occurred, TCR associations were difficult to assign to individual alleles. The classifier was reported to diagnose cytomegalovirus status with high specificity and sensitivity in both the original cohort and the validation cohort. According to a later analysis, most CMV-associated TCR beta chains appeared to be HLA-restricted, and the HLA associations seemed to be driven largely by CMV exposure. The earlier analysis of around 600 of the donors excluded roughly 17 rarely observed V segments, including chromosome 9 orphons, because counts were too low.

V is clipped by 10 bases and J by 8 bases, and the sequence between their germline boundaries is 16 bases long. The CDR3, from cysteine to phenylalanine, totals 12 residues. The only DNA kept is the CDR3, 36 bases in frame from the first base. CDR1 and CDR2, looked up from the germline V gene (reference sequence), are MNHEY and SMNVEV. Library construction relied on the immunoSEQ multiplex PCR assay. The multiplex PCR relied on a mix of 60 forward primers for TCR Vbeta segments and 13 reverse primers for TCR Jbeta segments. Amplification of the CDR3 region of rearranged TCR beta genes was performed with a multiplex PCR assay on genomic DNA. Amplified TCR beta libraries were sequenced as 87-base-pair reads on the Illumina HiSeq System. The paper's data handling went like this. A later analysis counted tens of millions of unique TCR beta chains across the 666 repertoires, and some 11 million of these chains were shared by at least two donors. Raw reads were error-corrected and collapsed into unique sequences with a nearest-neighbor algorithm that merged closely related sequences to remove PCR and sequencing errors. To assign V, D and J gene segments, CDR3 sequences were aligned to IMGT reference sequences. For a sequence to be retained, a match of at least six nucleotides was required to both a V gene segment and a J gene segment. A rearrangement was called productive if the CDR3 had no stop codons and remained in frame with V and J, and every other rearrangement was called non-productive. Following IMGT convention, CDR3 was defined as the stretch from the second conserved V-encoded cysteine up to the conserved J-encoded phenylalanine. Sequences without an unambiguous match to a single V gene segment were excluded from the earlier analysis of almost 600 of the donors. An earlier analysis of about 590 of the donors classified V segments as functional when productive rearrangements were above 56.7% and as segregating when the standard deviation between donors was above 5%. A statistical classification framework was built for diagnosing cytomegalovirus status from the catalog of TCR beta chain sequences. In a later analysis, TCR nucleotide sequences were compared against IMGT/GENE-DB human TR gene sequences so that V and J genes could be assigned. The TCRdist pipeline was used in a later analysis to assign CDR3 sequences and most-parsimonious VDJ recombination scenarios. In a later analysis, each TCR beta chain was defined by its CDR3 amino acid sequence together with its V-gene family, and reads without a unique V-gene family were excluded. As a way to deal with suspected cross-contamination and a sequencing artifact, a later analysis dropped under 600 nucleotide sequences that were highly shared and had low generation probability. For each public chain, a later analysis derived a clonal expansion index from normalized ranks of inferred template counts within each repertoire. A later analysis computed generation probabilities with a VDJ recombination model fitted to out-of-frame rearrangements, and checked the results against IGoR. In a later analysis, hypergeometric tests were used to score TCR-TCR, TCR-HLA and TCR-CMV co-occurrence, with a repertoire-size bias correction applied to TCR pairs. In a later analysis, false discovery rates were estimated by permuting HLA or CMV assignments 20 times. A later analysis grouped co-occurring TCRs with DBSCAN, adding TCRdist sequence similarity when clustering within HLA-allele-positive subsets. For co-occurrence clustering, repertoires with fewer than 30,000 or more than 120,000 public chains were excluded, along with about five repertoires with anomalous nucleotide sharing. The source is immuneACCESS, and TCRdb retained only in-frame sequences with V and J called. Part of the clones is not carried over; for the studies checked, unresolved V genes explain less than half of this, and the remainder is unexplained. V and J calls and clone size come straight from that table; D and trimming were deduced from the DNA. The sample table holds 75,000 to 90,000 clones, of which 70% to 80% were seen once. The ten largest clonotypes hold under 25% of the sample.

In total, roughly 670 healthy bone marrow donors made up the cohort. Cohort members were all nominally healthy when sampled, although unrecorded immune exposures were likely present. The donor tested CMV seropositive and was one of the 289 seropositive cohort members. A peripheral blood sample was collected from each donor, and TCR beta sequencing was performed on peripheral blood mononuclear cells. The Qiagen DNeasy Blood Extraction Kit was used to extract genomic DNA from the blood cell samples. The origin of this receptor is a man aged 30 to 45 in good health and CMV-seropositive. The V and J genes are TRBV27 and TRBJ2-3, with a tentative D gene TRBD2 over 7 matching bases. Material: PBMCs. The nucleotide sequence is TGTGCCACTAGGGGGGGTGGGGGTACGCAGTATTTT. The translation is CATRGGGGTQYF.